Each of the 20 T cell receptor beta chains below was sequenced from the same sample in a study of neurological immune-mediated disorders (dated by TCRdb to about 2019). The library was produced with 5' RACE. Sequencing instrument: Illumina HiSeq 2500. TCRdb's own reprocessing of the public reads used fastp at Q25 and MiXCR and kept productive beta chains. Each CDR3 protein gets just one entry, which takes the most common genes and DNA from the rows behind it. This sample lists 25,000 to 30,000 distinct CDR3 sequences; 9% to 13% were detected once. 5.5% to 7% of the sample is held by the ten biggest clonotypes. Sequencing used PBMCs. The receptor set was obtained from a woman in her sixties or seventies in good health.

This clonotype has ten or more counts. The chain combines TRBV5-1 with TRBJ2-3, with TRBD1 matching over 11 bases. V was pared by 4 bases and J by 2 bases, with 3 bases of the junction left unmatched. The CDR3 sequence is 15 residues long. In germline, CDR1 is SGHRS, CDR2 YFSETQ. The CDR3 protein is CASSGGQGATDTQYF. The CDR3 DNA sequence: TGCGCCAGCAGCGGAGGACAGGGGGCCACAGATACGCAGTATTTT.

This clonotype was picked up many times. The CDR3 region is CASSSLRQAEQYF. The CDR3 DNA reads as TGTGCCAGCAGCTCCCTTAGACAGGCCGAGCAGTACTTC. The V gene is TRBV3-1, the J gene TRBJ2-7, with a possible D match to TRBD1 (6 bases). CDR3 length: 13 residues. Deletions cut 5 bases from V and 6 bases from J, with 14 bases between. Per the germline V gene, CDR1 is LGHDT and CDR2 is YNNKEL (reference sequence).

This clonotype was counted ten times or more. The chain employs TRBV5-6 and TRBJ1-4; 11 bases map to TRBD1. This CDR3 comprises 18 residues. V dropped 4 bases and J dropped 8; count of bases not matched to a gene: 16. The germline gives CDR1 SGHDT, CDR2 YYEEEE. The CDR3 here is CASSGGTTGQGANEKLFF. DNA for the CDR3: TGTGCCAGCAGCGGTGGGACTACCGGACAGGGGGCAAACGAAAAACTGTTTTTT.

This clonotype has at least ten counts. V gene TRBV5-1 combines with J gene TRBJ1-5; D is ambiguous. CDR1 is SGHRS and CDR2 is YFSETQ in the germline V gene. The CDR3 loop spans 15 amino acids. The V and J ends lost 3 bases and 2 bases respectively, with 12 bases between them. The CDR3: CASSWAPGGNQPQHF. The CDR3 DNA reads as TGCGCCAGCAGCTGGGCCCCCGGTGGCAATCAGCCCCAGCATTTT.

This clonotype was detected many times. The chain combines TRBV9 with TRBJ2-1; 8 bases are a match to TRBD2. Per the germline V gene, CDR1 is SGDLS and CDR2 is YYNGEE. CDR3 size: 19 residues. Unmatched junction bases numbered 17, after V lost 4 bases and J lost 2 bases. CDR3 in amino acids: CASSLRSLRAGATYNEQFF. The CDR3 DNA sequence: TGTGCCAGCAGCTTGAGGTCCCTTCGAGCGGGGGCCACCTACAATGAGCAGTTCTTC. Full variable domain (missing parts from reference TRBV9 and TRBJ2-1): DSGVTQTPKHLITATGQRVTLRCSPRSGDLSVYWYQQSLDQGLQFLIQYYNGEERAKGNILERFSAQQFPDLHSELNLSSLELGDSALYFCASSLRSLRAGATYNEQFFGPGTRLTVL.

This clonotype occurred many times. The chain couples TRBV7-9 to TRBJ1-1; TRBD1 is a possible D gene (5 bases). The CDR3 runs to 13 residues. V was cut by 5 bases and J by 7 bases, with 14 bases left in between. Germline CDR1 reads SEHNR; CDR2 reads FQNEAQ (reference sequence). As DNA, the CDR3 is TGTGCCAGCAGCCCAAGGGGTGCTCGTGAAGCTTTCTTT. Protein: CASSPRGAREAFF.

This clonotype was seen at least ten times. V usage is TRBV20-1 and J usage is TRBJ2-5; D unresolved. The V gene's germline CDR1 is DFQATT and CDR2 SNEGSKA (reference sequence). The V and J ends lost 0 bases and 7 bases respectively, with 18 bases between them. There are 15 residues in the CDR3. This CDR3 reads CSARDVGTGRGTQYF. Here the CDR3 DNA reads TGCAGTGCTAGAGATGTGGGTACGGGTCGTGGGACCCAGTACTTC.

As regards this clonotype: The junction does not match germline at one end; this may be a read error. The V call is TRBV12-3 or TRBV12-4, the J call TRBJ1-6, with TRBD1 as a possible D gene (5 bases). This CDR3 is built from 14 residues. In nucleotides, the CDR3 is TGTGCCAGCAGACCCGGGGCCCTAACTTCACCCCTACACTTT. It yields the protein CASRPGALTSPLHF.

The rearrangement links TRBV5-5 to TRBJ2-7; the D is unclear. CDR1 is SGHKS and CDR2 is YYEKEE in the germline V gene (reference sequence). V was pared by 4 bases and J by 0 bases, with 11 bases between. CDR3 length equals 14 residues. The DNA for the CDR3 is TGTGCCAGCAGCCCTACACTTTTCTCCTACGAGCAGTACTTC. This encodes CASSPTLFSYEQYF.

This clonotype occurred once. The chain uses TRBV6-1 and TRBJ2-1; 9 bases are a match to TRBD2. The trim removed 6 bases at V and 3 bases at J, leaving 3 bases unmatched. The CDR3 is 14 amino acids. Germline CDR1 and CDR2: MNHNS and SASEGT. The CDR3 bases are TGTGCCAGCAGCCTACTAGCGGGCTACAATGAGCAGTTCTTC. The encoded protein is CASSLLAGYNEQFF.

This clonotype was detected many times. The CDR3 reads CATQEGLAGGLSYEQYF. The CDR3, as DNA: TGTGCCACCCAGGAGGGACTAGCGGGGGGGCTCTCCTACGAGCAGTACTTC. V is TRBV28 and J is TRBJ2-7; 16 bases agree with TRBD2. Per germline, CDR1 MDHEN and CDR2 SYDVKM. Trimming at V came to 10 bases and at J to 0 bases, leaving 9 bases not matched to a gene. The CDR3 is 17 residues long.

At least ten counts were recorded for this clonotype. This chain connects TRBV18 to TRBJ2-1; TRBD1 matches 9 bases. The V gene's germline CDR1 is KGHSH and CDR2 LQKENI. Losses at the gene ends were 4 bases for V and 2 bases for J; bases not matched to a gene: 3. The CDR3 spans 15 residues. CDR3 nucleotides: TGTGCCAGCTCACACCGACAGGGGGCCTACAATGAGCAGTTCTTC. Encoded protein: CASSHRQGAYNEQFF.

This clonotype has at least ten counts. The chain employs TRBV7-9 and TRBJ2-7, with D tentatively TRBD1 (5 bases). V was pared by 1 base and J by 5 bases, with 12 bases between. Germline assignment: CDR1 SEHNR and CDR2 FQNEAQ (reference sequence). The CDR3 has 14 residues. In DNA, the CDR3 is TGTGCCAGCAGCTTAGAAGGGGTTTGGAACGAGCAGTACTTC. Translation: CASSLEGVWNEQYF. Variable domain in full (rest from reference TRBV7-9 and TRBJ2-7): DTGVSQNPRHKITKRGQNVTFRCDPISEHNRLYWYRQTLGQGPEFLTYFQNEAQLEKSRLLSDRFSAERPKGSFSTLEIQRTEQGDSAMYLCASSLEGVWNEQYFGPGTRLTVT.

This clonotype was counted at least ten times. The chain recombines TRBV7-2 with TRBJ1-1; D not resolved. Trimming cost V 0 bases and J 8 bases, with 7 bases left between them. This CDR3 spans 12 amino acids. Germline V CDR1 and CDR2: SGHTA, FQGNSA. CDR3 sequence (DNA): TGTGCCAGCAGCTTAGCCATCACCGAAGCTTTCTTT. Translation: CASSLAITEAFF.

In its sample, this clonotype was seen many times. The V call is TRBV5-1, the J call TRBJ2-6; TRBD1 agrees at 10 bases. Unmatched junction bases numbered 8, after V lost 2 bases and J lost 0 bases. Per germline, CDR1 SGHRS and CDR2 YFSETQ. The CDR3 loop spans 19 amino acids. The CDR3 sequence: CASSFRDRGRLSGANVLTF. The CDR3 bases are TGCGCCAGCAGCTTCCGGGACAGGGGTCGTCTCTCTGGGGCCAACGTCCTGACTTTC.

Ten or more counts support this clonotype. The chain uses TRBV7-3 and TRBJ1-2; 7 bases match TRBD1. The CDR3 length is 16 residues. After removal of 3 bases from V and 2 bases from J, the junction contained 9 bases not matched to a gene. Germline-derived CDR1 and CDR2 are SGHTA and FQGTGA. The CDR3, as DNA: TGTGCCAGCAGCTTCCAACAGGGGAAAATGAACTATGGCTACACCTTC. Translating gives CASSFQQGKMNYGYTF.

This clonotype was seen many times. In nucleotides, the CDR3 is TGCGCCAGCAGCTTGAAGGGGGAGGGGAATGGCTACACCTTC. As protein: CASSLKGEGNGYTF. The chain carries TRBV5-1 and TRBJ1-2; D perhaps matches TRBD1 (6 bases). V lost 1 base, J lost 6 bases, and 13 bases lay in between. The CDR3 runs to 14 residues. CDR1 is SGHRS and CDR2 is YFSETQ in the germline V gene.

There are many counts of this clonotype. The V and J genes are TRBV18 and TRBJ2-7; TRBD1 is a possible D gene (6 bases). Trimming took 3 bases from V and 5 from J, leaving 8 bases between them. Germline V gene data show CDR1 as KGHSH and CDR2 as LQKENI. The CDR3 is 12 residues long. The CDR3 sequence is CASSPAGDEQYF. CDR3 in DNA: TGTGCCAGCTCACCGGCAGGGGACGAGCAGTACTTC. The full variable domain, with the rest looked up from reference TRBV18 and TRBJ2-7, is NAGVMQNPRHLVRRRGQEARLRCSPMKGHSHVYWYRQLPEEGLKFMVYLQKENIIDESGMPKERFSAEFPKEGPSILRIQQVVRGDSAAYFCASSPAGDEQYFGPGTRLTVT.

This clonotype appeared many times. The CDR3 sequence is CSAASYKEKLFF. The CDR3 DNA follows: TGCAGTGCTGCATCGTATAAAGAAAAACTGTTTTTT. The V gene is TRBV20-1, the J gene TRBJ1-4; D is undetermined. The CDR3 contains 12 residues. The V gene's germline CDR1 is DFQATT and CDR2 SNEGSKA (reference sequence). Trimming cost V 5 bases and J 8 bases, with 12 bases left between them.

This clonotype was counted ten times or more. The chain is built from TRBV7-7 and TRBJ2-3; 9 bases are a match to TRBD2. V was pared by 5 bases and J by 2 bases, with 5 bases of the junction left unmatched. CDR3 length: 15 residues. The V gene's germline CDR1 is SSHAT and CDR2 FNYEAQ (reference sequence). The CDR3 loop is CASSISGGDTDTQYF. As DNA, the CDR3 is TGTGCCAGCAGCATTAGCGGGGGAGACACAGATACGCAGTATTTT.